Below, one TCR beta chain is given with its context. Its antigen remains unknown. The sample is drawn from a study of shared clonotypes between healthy human individuals. Whole-study results and caveats: Donor scarcity curtailed the genetic and exposure-history diversity represented herein.

A CD45RA+ naive subset and a CD45RA-negative memory subset were split from CD4+ cells. Only in-frame clones appear in the TCRdb table, and some are missing; sequencing was by immunoSEQ multiplex PCR. The sample holds 2 million to 2.5 million clones, around 95% seen once. CDR1 is SEHNR, CDR2 FQNEAQ, per germline (reference sequence). Trimming shortened V by 0 bases and J by 3 bases, and 16 bases separated the two germline ends. The CDR3 sequence is 17 residues long. Source material: naive CD4+ T cells sorted from blood. Noted subset: CD45RA+ positively selected. The TCR comes from a man younger than 30 in good health. The chain employs TRBV7-9 and TRBJ2-3, with a tentative D call TRBD2 (6 bases). For the CDR3, the DNA is TGTGCCAGCAGCTTAGCATCAGGGTTGCGGGGAACAGATACGCAGTATTTT. This translates into CASSLASGLRGTDTQYF.